Listed below are T cell receptor beta chains from one sample, sequenced in a study of metastatic and nonmetastatic thyroid tumors. TCRdb reanalyzed the PCR reads via MiXCR. The table records 20,000 or so clones, approximately 23% of them present only once. Sequencing was done on a sample of tumor tissue. The receptors come from a female donor with papillary thyroid cancer or a benign thyroid nodule (not recorded which). Some clones in this sample may be carry-over from other donors' samples. CDR3s include the opening cysteine and the closing phenylalanine or tryptophan. D genes are given only for firm matches. Size is omitted from some rows. Given values are once, few, many or a class for expanded clones.

J	V	D	size	CDR3	DNA
TRBJ1-6	TRBV27	-	-	CASSAPNRENSPLHF	TGTGCCAGCAGTGCCCCAAACAGGGAGAATTCACCCCTCCACTTT
TRBJ2-3	TRBV27	-	many	CASSLWGADTQYF	TGTGCCAGCAGTTTATGGGGGGCAGATACGCAGTATTTT
TRBJ2-3	TRBV25-1	-	-	CASSEQHRVTDTQYF	TGTGCCAGCAGTGAGCAACACAGGGTAACAGATACGCAGTATTTT
TRBJ2-1	TRBV7-9	-	many	CASSLRSQGDEQFF	TGTGCCAGCAGCTTAAGGTCACAGGGAGATGAGCAGTTCTTC
TRBJ2-1	TRBV20-1	TRBD2	many	CSAPPGLEGYNEQFF	TGCAGTGCTCCTCCGGGACTAGAGGGCTACAATGAGCAGTTCTTC
TRBJ2-1	TRBV30	-	medium-sized	CAWSVTGEQFF	TGTGCCTGGAGTGTAACTGGGGAGCAGTTCTTC
TRBJ1-1	TRBV11-2	-	-	CVSSQEGVGTEAFF	TGTGTCAGCAGCCAAGAGGGGGTGGGGACTGAAGCTTTCTTT
TRBJ1-5	TRBV10-3	-	many	CAATGGEDQPQHF	TGTGCCGCCACCGGGGGGGAGGATCAGCCCCAGCATTTT
TRBJ2-7	TRBV6-1	TRBD1	few	CASSDDRGSYEQYF	TGTGCCAGCAGTGATGACAGGGGGAGCTACGAGCAGTACTTC
TRBJ1-1	TRBV25-1	TRBD1	-	CASTTGGGTEAFF	TGTGCCAGCACGACAGGGGGCGGTACTGAAGCTTTCTTT
TRBJ1-2	TRBV24-1	-	-	CATSDPGASPYVYTF	TGTGCCACCAGTGATCCGGGGGCCTCTCCCTATGTCTACACCTTC
TRBJ2-7	TRBV6-1	-	few	CASTDIPYEQYF	TGTGCCAGCACGGACATCCCCTACGAGCAGTACTTC
TRBJ1-3	TRBV6-1	-	many	CASQEGRGNTIYF	TGTGCCAGCCAAGAGGGCCGTGGAAACACCATATATTTT
TRBJ2-5	TRBV20-1	-	-	CSAVGPVQETQYF	TGCAGTGCTGTAGGGCCTGTCCAAGAGACCCAGTACTTC
TRBJ1-4	TRBV24-1	TRBD1	-	CATSEGGGTGTEKLFF	TGTGCCACCAGTGAGGGGGGAGGGACAGGAACTGAAAAACTGTTTTTT
TRBJ1-5	TRBV30	-	-	CAWSGGHQPQHF	TGTGCCTGGAGTGGGGGACATCAGCCCCAGCATTTT
TRBJ2-2	TRBV24-1	TRBD2	many	CATSDPGTSGRTTGELFF	TGTGCCACCAGTGACCCCGGGACTAGCGGGAGGACCACCGGGGAGCTGTTTTTT
TRBJ2-1	TRBV2	-	many	CASSAYNEQFF	TGTGCCAGCAGTGCCTACAATGAGCAGTTCTTC
TRBJ2-3	TRBV3-1	TRBD1	-	CASIQATGGNQPQYF	TGTGCCAGCATCCAAGCGACAGGGGGCAATCAGCCCCAGTATTTT
TRBJ2-3	TRBV10-3	-	many	CAISESEGRGADTQYF	TGTGCCATCAGTGAGTCGGAGGGCAGGGGGGCAGATACGCAGTATTTT
TRBJ2-1	TRBV19	TRBD2	many	CASSTLAAPYNEQFF	TGTGCCAGTAGTACACTAGCGGCCCCCTACAATGAGCAGTTCTTC
TRBJ2-5	TRBV24-1	TRBD1	-	CATSDPPGQGIETQYF	TGTGCCACCAGTGATCCCCCGGGACAGGGCATAGAGACCCAGTACTTC
TRBJ2-6	TRBV4-3	TRBD1	many	CASSQVGAQGAQGANVLTF	TGCGCCAGCAGCCAAGTCGGGGCTCAGGGGGCGCAGGGGGCCAACGTCCTGACTTTC
TRBJ1-1	TRBV27	-	many	CASQGGGVNTEAFF	TGTGCCAGCCAAGGGGGGGGCGTGAACACTGAAGCTTTCTTT
TRBJ2-3	TRBV19	-	many	CASSMAAGPTDTQYF	TGTGCCAGTAGTATGGCGGCAGGGCCCACAGATACGCAGTATTTT
TRBJ1-5	TRBV5-5	TRBD1	few	CASSEDRQGPNQPQHF	TGTGCCAGCAGCGAGGATCGACAGGGCCCCAATCAGCCCCAGCATTTT
TRBJ2-7	TRBV12-3/TRBV12-4	-	few	CASSLMTYEQYF	TGTGCCAGCAGTTTAATGACCTACGAGCAGTACTTC
TRBJ2-2	TRBV6-1	-	few	CASLEGRDHTGELFF	TGTGCCAGCCTGGAGGGGCGGGACCACACCGGGGAGCTGTTTTTT
TRBJ2-7	TRBV30	-	medium-sized	CAWSQRGSEQYF	TGTGCCTGGAGCCAGAGGGGGAGCGAGCAGTACTTC
TRBJ2-3	TRBV9	-	-	CASSVAAGGTDTQYF	TGTGCCAGCAGCGTAGCAGCAGGGGGCACAGATACGCAGTATTTT
TRBJ1-1	TRBV4-1	-	medium-sized	CASSHIQDLNTEAFF	TGCGCCAGCAGCCACATACAGGACCTGAACACTGAAGCTTTCTTT
TRBJ2-1	TRBV20-1	TRBD2	few	CSARTGTSGMFEQFF	TGCAGTGCTAGAACCGGGACTAGCGGGATGTTTGAGCAGTTCTTC
TRBJ2-1	TRBV28	-	few	CASLSQSNEQFF	TGTGCCAGCTTATCGCAGAGCAATGAGCAGTTCTTC
TRBJ2-2	TRBV11-3	-	many	CASSLRYTGELFF	TGTGCCAGCAGCTTGCGGTACACCGGGGAGCTGTTTTTT
TRBJ2-3	TRBV2	TRBD1	-	CASSEAPGQRTQYF	TGTGCCAGCAGTGAAGCGCCGGGACAGCGTACGCAGTATTTT
TRBJ2-7	TRBV11-3	-	-	CASSSTGMPYEQYF	TGTGCCAGCAGCTCGACAGGAATGCCCTACGAGCAGTACTTC
TRBJ1-5	TRBV11-3	-	-	CASSLSYGQPQHF	TGTGCCAGCAGCTTAAGTTATGGGCAGCCCCAGCATTTT
TRBJ1-6	TRBV5-1	TRBD1	many	CASSLDPTGGGYNSPLHF	TGCGCCAGCAGCTTGGACCCGACAGGGGGCGGCTATAATTCACCCCTCCACTTT
TRBJ2-1	TRBV2	-	-	CASSGETTRVDEQFF	TGTGCCAGCAGTGGAGAAACCACTCGGGTCGATGAGCAGTTCTTC
TRBJ2-1	TRBV6-5	TRBD2	many	CASRHRIAGGPSYNEQFF	TGTGCCAGCAGACACCGTATAGCGGGAGGGCCCTCCTACAATGAGCAGTTCTTC
TRBJ2-7	TRBV7-2	-	medium-sized	CASSQSWYEQYF	TGTGCCAGCAGTCAGAGCTGGTACGAGCAGTACTTC
TRBJ1-4	TRBV7-9	-	many	CASSLGKGNEKLFF	TGTGCCAGCAGCTTAGGCAAGGGTAACGAAAAACTGTTTTTT
TRBJ2-2	TRBV28	TRBD2	few	CASSSPGLAITGELFF	TGTGCCAGCAGTTCTCCGGGACTAGCGATCACCGGGGAGCTGTTTTTT
TRBJ2-5	TRBV3-1	-	-	CASSQDPAGGETQYF	TGTGCCAGCAGCCAAGATCCTGCTGGGGGGGAGACCCAGTACTTC
TRBJ1-1	TRBV6-6	-	many	CASSYGGRHTEAFF	TGTGCCAGCAGTTACGGTGGGCGGCACACTGAAGCTTTCTTT
TRBJ2-7	TRBV28	-	-	CASSFEGSTSSYEQYF	TGTGCCAGCAGTTTCGAAGGGAGTACCAGCTCCTACGAGCAGTACTTC
TRBJ1-1	TRBV6-1	-	medium-sized	CASSRGNTEAFF	TGTGCCAGCAGTAGGGGGAACACTGAAGCTTTCTTT
TRBJ2-7	TRBV20-1	-	medium-sized	CSARDPRQGGSYEQYF	TGCAGTGCTAGAGATCCTCGCCAGGGTGGTTCCTACGAGCAGTACTTC
TRBJ2-1	TRBV20-1	TRBD2	few	CSISGLAGGNSYNEQFF	TGCAGCATATCGGGACTAGCGGGAGGGAACTCCTACAATGAGCAGTTCTTC
TRBJ2-2	TRBV5-1	-	-	CASSLAGELFF	TGCGCCAGCAGCTTGGCCGGGGAGCTGTTTTTT
TRBJ1-1	TRBV11-2	-	many	CASSHRSIGAEAFF	TGTGCCAGCAGCCATAGGTCGATAGGGGCCGAAGCTTTCTTT
TRBJ1-6	TRBV5-1	-	few	CASSLATTSGGSPLHF	TGCGCCAGCAGCTTGGCCACTACTTCGGGCGGTTCACCCCTCCACTTT